The 9 T cell receptor beta chains reported below all come from one sample, sequenced in a study of T cell responses to AZD1222 COVID-19 vaccine. This table comes from immunoSEQ multiplex PCR, and its TCRdb copy is limited to in-frame clones, with some not included. This table holds 89,000 or so clones, roughly 86% found once. Sequenced here: peripheral blood, sampled 28 days after the second AZD1222 dose. The source of these receptors is an adult who received the AZD1222 COVID-19 vaccine.

The rearrangement uses TRBV11-1 and TRBJ2-1; weak D call: TRBD2 (5 bases). This CDR3 comprises 15 residues. The V end was cut by 1 base, the J end by 4 bases, with 11 bases between. In germline, CDR1 is SGHAT, CDR2 FQDESV (reference sequence). The DNA for the CDR3 is TGTGCCAGCAGCTTAGGAGCGGAGCCTTACAATGAGCAGTTCTTC. Its protein is CASSLGAEPYNEQFF.

CDR3 in DNA: TGTGCAAGTCGCTTAGTCTTTGCCGGGGAGAGCTCCTACAATGAGCAGTTCTTC. Translation: CASRLVFAGESSYNEQFF. The V call is TRBV12-2, the J call TRBJ2-1; the DNA was not used to check the table's D call, TRBD2. TRBV12-2 is recorded as a pseudogene. The CDR3 consists of 18 residues.

This rearrangement joins TRBV18 to TRBJ1-5, with a tentative D call TRBD1 (5 bases). The CDR3 sequence is 13 residues long. The ends were cut back, 8 bases at V and 5 bases at J, with 13 bases in the middle. Germline V gene lookup returns CDR1 KGHSH and CDR2 LQKENI. The CDR3 protein is CASGGKGDQPQHF. CDR3 nucleotides: TGTGCCAGCGGGGGGAAAGGTGATCAGCCCCAGCATTTT.

The chain carries TRBV2 and TRBJ2-7; no clear D. Trimming shortened V by 4 bases and J by 4 bases, and 8 bases separated the two germline ends. Germline V gives CDR1 SNHLY, CDR2 FYNNEI. The CDR3 has 12 amino acids. The CDR3 loop is CASSVQSYEQYF. In nucleotides, the CDR3 is TGTGCCAGCAGTGTCCAATCTTACGAGCAGTACTTC. Full variable domain (missing parts from reference TRBV2 and TRBJ2-7): EPEVTQTPSHQVTQMGQEVILRCVPISNHLYFYWYRQILGQKVEFLVSFYNNEISEKSEIFDDQFSVERPDGSNFTLKIRSTKLEDSAMYFCASSVQSYEQYFGPGTRLTVT.

This clone was seen only once. The chain carries TRBV28 and TRBJ1-5, with 7 bases fitting TRBD1. Germline V gene data show CDR1 as MDHEN and CDR2 as SYDVKM. The CDR3 sequence is 15 residues long. The V gene end was trimmed by 2 bases and the J gene end by 1 base; junction bases not matched to a gene: 2. CDR3 DNA: TGTGCCAGCAGTTTAGGGGACAGAAGCAATCAGCCCCAGCATTTT. This encodes CASSLGDRSNQPQHF.

DNA for the CDR3: TGTGCCAGCAGTTGGACTAGGAGGGCCACAGATACGCAGTATTTT. Translating it yields CASSWTRRATDTQYF. This sequence joins TRBV6-5 and TRBJ2-3; 7 bases line up with TRBD2. This CDR3 has 15 amino acids. Germline assignment: CDR1 MNHEY and CDR2 SVGAGI. The trim removed 4 bases at V and 2 bases at J, leaving 6 bases unmatched.

In this sample, this clone turned up once. The chain links TRBV5-1 to TRBJ1-4, with D perhaps TRBD1 (6 bases). V lost 0 bases and J 8 bases, leaving 11 bases between the germline ends. The CDR3 sequence is 14 residues long. Per germline, CDR1 SGHRS and CDR2 YFSETQ. DNA of the CDR3: TGCGCCAGCAGCTTGGGGCAGGGGATAGAAAAACTGTTTTTT. Translated: CASSLGQGIEKLFF. Supplemented by reference TRBV5-1 and TRBJ1-4, the full variable domain reads KAGVTQTPRYLIKTRGQQVTLSCSPISGHRSVSWYQQTPGQGLQFLFEYFSETQRNKGNFPGRFSGRQFSNSRSEMNVSTLELGDSALYLCASSLGQGIEKLFFGSGTQLSVL.

This chain uses TRBV10-2 with TRBJ2-7; the match to TRBD2 covers 11 bases. CDR1 is WSHSY and CDR2 is SAAADI in the germline V gene. The CDR3 loop spans 16 amino acids. The J segment lost 2 bases and the V segment lost 2 bases, leaving 5 bases of the junction unmatched. CDR3: CASSEPLAGGPYEQYF. In DNA form, the CDR3 reads TGCGCCAGCAGTGAGCCTCTAGCGGGGGGCCCCTACGAGCAGTACTTC.

The chain recombines TRBV28 with TRBJ1-1, with D possibly TRBD1 on 6 matching bases. CDR3 size: 15 residues. CDR1 is MDHEN and CDR2 is SYDVKM in the germline V gene. The V end was cut by 6 bases, the J end by 4 bases, with 18 bases between. The DNA of the CDR3 is TGTGCCAGCAGGGGGTCGGGACACTCGGGCACTGAAGCTTTCTTT. Its protein is CASRGSGHSGTEAFF.